The clone carrying this T cell receptor beta chain showed up just once. The antigen is not known. PCR was performed using 60 Vbeta and 13 Jbeta primers. The data were produced by immunoSEQ multiplex PCR, yet TCRdb's version contains in-frame clones alone and is incomplete. The data hold about 50,000 clones, with about four fifths observed a single time. This entry comes from a study of cytomegalovirus exposure and HLA in healthy donors. Study-wide results and limits: There were under 200 TCR beta chains listed as cytomegalovirus-associated.

V was clipped by 7 bases and J by 5 bases, with 11 bases between them. Germline V gene lookup returns CDR1 SNHLY and CDR2 FYNNEI. The CDR3 has 12 residues. Sequenced sample: PBMCs. The source of this sequence is a boy younger than 18 in good health and CMV-seropositive. This chain uses TRBV2 with TRBJ1-1; D is ambiguous. As DNA, the CDR3 is TGTGCCAGCACCCCCTTTTATACTGAAGCTTTCTTT. Translated: CASTPFYTEAFF.